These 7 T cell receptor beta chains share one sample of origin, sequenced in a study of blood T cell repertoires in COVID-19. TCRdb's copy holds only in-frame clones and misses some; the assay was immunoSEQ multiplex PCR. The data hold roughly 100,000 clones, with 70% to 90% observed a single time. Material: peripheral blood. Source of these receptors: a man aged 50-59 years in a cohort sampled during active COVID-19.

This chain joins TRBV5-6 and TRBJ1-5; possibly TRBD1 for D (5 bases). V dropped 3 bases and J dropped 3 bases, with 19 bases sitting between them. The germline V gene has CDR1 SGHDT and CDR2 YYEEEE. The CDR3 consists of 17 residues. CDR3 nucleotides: TGTGCCAGCAGCTCAGGGAAGGTGCGGGGTTCCAATCAGCCCCAGCATTTT. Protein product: CASSSGKVRGSNQPQHF.

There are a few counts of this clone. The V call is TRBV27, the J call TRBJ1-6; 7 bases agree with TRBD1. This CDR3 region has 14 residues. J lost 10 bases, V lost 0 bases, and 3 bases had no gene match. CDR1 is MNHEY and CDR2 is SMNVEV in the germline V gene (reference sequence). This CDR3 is CASSLSWDSSPLHF. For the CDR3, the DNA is TGTGCCAGCAGTTTATCGTGGGACAGCTCACCCCTCCACTTT.

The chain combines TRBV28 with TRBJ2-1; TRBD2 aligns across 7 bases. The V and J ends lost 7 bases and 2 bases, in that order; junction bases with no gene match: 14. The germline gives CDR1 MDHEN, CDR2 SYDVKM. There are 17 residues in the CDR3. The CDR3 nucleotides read TGTGCCAGCAAGCGGGATTTTGGAGACACTACCTACAATGAGCAGTTCTTC. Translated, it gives CASKRDFGDTTYNEQFF.

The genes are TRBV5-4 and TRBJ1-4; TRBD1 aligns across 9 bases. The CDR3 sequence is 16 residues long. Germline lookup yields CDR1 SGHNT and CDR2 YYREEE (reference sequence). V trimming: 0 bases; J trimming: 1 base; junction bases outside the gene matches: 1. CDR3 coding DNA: TGTGCCAGCAGCTTGGACAGGGGGCAAACTAATGAAAAACTGTTTTTT. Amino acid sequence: CASSLDRGQTNEKLFF.

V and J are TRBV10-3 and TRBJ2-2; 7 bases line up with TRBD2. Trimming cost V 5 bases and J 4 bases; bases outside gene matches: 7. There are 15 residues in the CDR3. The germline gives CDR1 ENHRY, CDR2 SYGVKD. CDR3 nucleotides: TGTGCCATCAGTTGGTCGGGGGGTGCCACCGGGGAGCTGTTTTTT. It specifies CAISWSGGATGELFF.

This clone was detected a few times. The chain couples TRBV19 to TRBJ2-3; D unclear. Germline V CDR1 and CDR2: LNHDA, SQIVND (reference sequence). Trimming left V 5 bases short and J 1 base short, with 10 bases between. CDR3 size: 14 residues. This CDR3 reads CASSVVSGTDTQYF. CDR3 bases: TGTGCCAGTAGTGTCGTCAGTGGCACAGATACGCAGTATTTT.

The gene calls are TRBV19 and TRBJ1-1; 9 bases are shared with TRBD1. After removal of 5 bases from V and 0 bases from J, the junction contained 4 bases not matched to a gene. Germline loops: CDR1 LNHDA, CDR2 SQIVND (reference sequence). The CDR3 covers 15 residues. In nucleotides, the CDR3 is TGTGCCAGTAGTTCCGACAGGGGGGTGAACACTGAAGCTTTCTTT. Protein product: CASSSDRGVNTEAFF.